This T cell receptor (beta chain) was identified during a study of T-cell memory formation after mild COVID-19. Study context: Most TCR clusters belonged to a single donor. Overall study findings and caveats: For contracting clones, CD4+ ones sat mainly in CM and EM, CD8+ in EMRA.

TCR alpha and TCR beta cDNA libraries carrying sample barcodes and UMIs came from 5'RACE with constant-segment primers. TCRdb reprocessed the 5' RACE reads with MiXCR, giving one entry per CDR3 protein. The sample has about 320,000 distinct CDR3 sequences, more than 13% seen once. This clonotype was observed a handful of times. As yet, its antigen is unknown. The source material was PBMCs or a T cell subset sorted from them (not recorded which). This receptor was obtained from a man younger than 35 who had mild COVID-19 (a few samples of this study predate the infection). Cell type and time point are not known.

The CDR3 region is CASKDRGSGEQFF. CDR3 DNA sequence: TGTGCCAGCAAGGACAGGGGATCGGGGGAGCAGTTCTTC. The chain links TRBV28 to TRBJ2-1, with 9 bases identical to TRBD1. V shed 7 bases, J shed 10 bases, and the junction held 8 bases outside the gene matches. Per the germline V gene, CDR1 is MDHEN and CDR2 is SYDVKM. The CDR3 has 13 residues. The full variable domain, rest sourced from reference TRBV28 and TRBJ2-1, is DVKVTQSSRYLVKRTGEKVFLECVQDMDHENMFWYRQDPGLGLRLIYFSYDVKMKEKGDIPEGYSVSREKKERFSLILESASTNQTSMYLCASKDRGSGEQFFGPGTRLTVL.